A single sample is the source of the 29 T cell receptor beta chains below, sequenced in a study of human T cells and chemical hapten exposure. The time point here: patch test 1, 2 weeks after DPC sensitization. The treatment here: therapeutic diphenylcyclopropenone sensitization with weekly scalp DPC. Unseparated into fractions, whole blood served as the source from which total RNA was extracted. TCRdb reprocessed the RACE reads with MiXCR, giving one entry per CDR3 protein. The sample has some 52,000 distinct CDR3 sequences; approximately 9.9% are singletons. The sequencing used whole blood, collected in connection with sensitization to the hapten diphenylcyclopropenone (DPC). These receptor sequences come from a woman aged 40 to 55 with alopecia areata. Some clones in this sample may be carry-over from other donors' samples.

This clonotype showed up many times. This chain's CDR3 is CASSRTVWDVEQFF. CDR3 DNA sequence: TGTGCCAGCAGCAGGACCGTTTGGGACGTTGAGCAGTTCTTC. The chain is built from TRBV2 and TRBJ2-1, with D tentatively TRBD1 or TRBD2 (5 bases each). The V end lost 6 bases, the J end lost 9 bases, and 18 bases lay between the germline ends. Germline values: CDR1 SNHLY, CDR2 FYNNEI. The CDR3 loop spans 14 amino acids.

This clonotype was detected ten times or more. The V call is TRBV2, the J call TRBJ1-5; D possibly corresponds to TRBD1 (5 bases). V gave up 0 bases and J gave up 6 bases, with 9 bases separating them. The CDR3 runs to 14 residues. Germline CDR1 and CDR2: SNHLY and FYNNEI. This CDR3 reads CASSEATGVQPQHF. DNA for the CDR3: TGTGCCAGCAGTGAAGCGACGGGGGTTCAGCCCCAGCATTTT. Drawing the rest from reference TRBV2 and TRBJ1-5, the complete variable domain is EPEVTQTPSHQVTQMGQEVILRCVPISNHLYFYWYRQILGQKVEFLVSFYNNEISEKSEIFDDQFSVERPDGSNFTLKIRSTKLEDSAMYFCASSEATGVQPQHFGDGTRLSIL.

This clonotype was counted between two and nine times. The genes are TRBV10-3 and TRBJ2-3; D is undetermined. Trimming pared 0 bases from V and 4 bases from J, leaving 5 bases between. The CDR3 sequence is 13 residues long. From germline, CDR1 is ENHRY and CDR2 SYGVKD. The CDR3 protein is CAISESAADTQYF. The DNA of the CDR3 is TGTGCCATCAGTGAGTCCGCCGCAGATACGCAGTATTTT.

This clonotype was seen ten or more times. The V call is TRBV2, the J call TRBJ1-6; D is undetermined. This CDR3 is 13 amino acids long. Germline V gives CDR1 SNHLY, CDR2 FYNNEI. With 6 bases removed from V and 10 bases from J, the gap between germline ends came to 13 bases. This chain's CDR3 is CASRPQSGSPLHF. DNA for the CDR3: TGTGCCAGCAGGCCCCAATCGGGGTCACCCCTCCACTTT. The entire variable domain, with the rest obtained from reference TRBV2 and TRBJ1-6, is as follows: EPEVTQTPSHQVTQMGQEVILRCVPISNHLYFYWYRQILGQKVEFLVSFYNNEISEKSEIFDDQFSVERPDGSNFTLKIRSTKLEDSAMYFCASRPQSGSPLHFGNGTRLTVT.

This clonotype appeared many times. V is TRBV5-1 and J is TRBJ2-4; possibly TRBD1 for D (6 bases). The ends were cut back, 4 bases at V and 9 bases at J, with 14 bases in the middle. This CDR3 contains 13 residues. Per the germline V gene, CDR1 is SGHRS and CDR2 is YFSETQ. CDR3 amino acids: CASSQNSRGIQYF. The CDR3 coding sequence is TGCGCCAGCAGCCAAAATTCCAGGGGCATTCAGTACTTC.

This clonotype was found many times. The chain recombines TRBV7-2 with TRBJ2-3; TRBD2 matches 12 bases. Germline V gene sequence: CDR1 SGHTA, CDR2 FQGNSA. The CDR3 length is 16 residues. Trimming took 5 bases from V and 2 from J; bases not matched to a gene: 5. The DNA of the CDR3 is TGTGCCAGCAGCCCACTAGCGGGGGGATTCACAGATACGCAGTATTTT. This codes for CASSPLAGGFTDTQYF.

The chain recombines TRBV30 with TRBJ2-3; D is ambiguous. The germline CDR1 and CDR2 sequences are GTSNPN and SVGIG (reference sequence). V lost 1 base, J lost 0 bases, and 5 bases lay in between. This CDR3 is 13 amino acids long. The CDR3 DNA reads TGTGCCTGGAGTGGACAAAGCACAGATACGCAGTATTTT. Translated: CAWSGQSTDTQYF. Full variable domain (rest looked up from reference TRBV30 and TRBJ2-3): SQTIHQWPATLVQPVGSPLSLECTVEGTSNPNLYWYRQAAGRGLQLLFYSVGIGQISSEVPQNLSASRPQDRQFILSSKKLLLSDSGFYLCAWSGQSTDTQYFGPGTRLTVL.

This clonotype was picked up a small number of times. The DNA of the CDR3 is TGTGCCATCAGTGAGCTTCAGGACTATGGCTACACCTTC. This translates into CAISELQDYGYTF. This chain connects TRBV10-3 to TRBJ1-2; D is unresolved. From germline, CDR1 is ENHRY and CDR2 SYGVKD. There are 13 residues in the CDR3. With 2 bases removed from V and 3 bases from J, the gap between germline ends came to 7 bases.

This clonotype showed up many times. The chain links TRBV11-2 to TRBJ1-1; unclear D gene. Trimming removed 2 bases at V and 3 bases at J, with 7 bases between. The CDR3 has 13 residues. Germline CDR1 reads SGHAT; CDR2 reads FQNNGV. The CDR3 nucleotides read TGTGCCAGCAGCTTAAATTGGGACACTGAAGCTTTCTTT. It translates to CASSLNWDTEAFF.

This clonotype has ten or more counts. One end of the junction varies from germline; a read error may be responsible. CDR3 amino acids: CASSSASPRGTEAFF. As DNA, the CDR3 is TGTGCCAGCAGTAGCGCATCGCCTCGGGGCACTGAAGCCTTCTTT. The chain links TRBV28 to TRBJ1-1; perhaps TRBD1 as D (5 bases). The CDR3 length is 15 residues. Germline V lookup: CDR1 MDHEN, CDR2 SYDVKM.

This chain uses TRBV4-2 with TRBJ2-3, with TRBD2 matching over 12 bases. V dropped 2 bases and J dropped 2; count of bases not matched to a gene: 2. Germline V gene lookup returns CDR1 LGHNA and CDR2 YNFKEQ. CDR3 length equals 16 residues. CDR3 loop: CASSQLAGGPTDTQYF. CDR3 in DNA: TGTGCCAGCAGCCAACTAGCGGGAGGGCCCACAGATACGCAGTATTTT.

The chain has TRBV5-1 and TRBJ2-5; D may be TRBD1 (5 bases). V gave up 0 bases and J gave up 4 bases, with 10 bases separating them. Germline V gives CDR1 SGHRS, CDR2 YFSETQ. The CDR3 is 14 residues long. The CDR3 DNA reads TGCGCCAGCAGCTTGGGACAGCAGGCAGAGACCCAGTACTTC. It codes for CASSLGQQAETQYF.

In its sample, this clonotype was seen many times. V and J are TRBV7-8 and TRBJ1-6; a weak D match, TRBD1 (5 bases). V was shortened by 0 bases and J by 7 bases, with 13 bases between the two germline ends. Looked up from germline, CDR1 is SGHVS and CDR2 is FQNEAQ. The CDR3 loop spans 16 amino acids. CDR3 loop: CASSLAGAGTNSPLHF. CDR3 nucleotide sequence: TGTGCCAGCAGCTTAGCAGGGGCTGGTACGAATTCACCCCTCCACTTT.

In its sample, this clonotype was seen a few times. V is TRBV5-1 and J is TRBJ2-7; 12 bases align to TRBD2. Germline values: CDR1 SGHRS, CDR2 YFSETQ. This CDR3 is built from 16 residues. V trimming: 0 bases; J trimming: 3 bases; junction bases outside the gene matches: 4. The CDR3 region is CASSLALAGGNYEQYF. DNA for the CDR3: TGCGCCAGCAGCTTGGCTCTAGCGGGAGGGAACTACGAGCAGTACTTC. The variable domain in full, with the rest retrieved from reference TRBV5-1 and TRBJ2-7, is KAGVTQTPRYLIKTRGQQVTLSCSPISGHRSVSWYQQTPGQGLQFLFEYFSETQRNKGNFPGRFSGRQFSNSRSEMNVSTLELGDSALYLCASSLALAGGNYEQYFGPGTRLTVT.

V is TRBV11-2 and J is TRBJ2-3; TRBD2 is a possible D gene (5 bases). CDR1 and CDR2 from the germline V gene are SGHAT and FQNNGV. The CDR3 is made up of 14 amino acids. V lost 1 base and J lost 5, with 10 bases in between. The CDR3 is CASSLGGGVDTQYF. The CDR3 DNA is TGTGCCAGCAGCTTAGGTGGAGGCGTAGATACGCAGTATTTT.

V and J are TRBV5-6 and TRBJ1-5; no definite D call. Looked up from germline, CDR1 is SGHDT and CDR2 is YYEEEE. Trimming stripped 2 bases from V and 4 bases from J, with 7 bases between. This CDR3 region has 13 residues. The CDR3 loop reads CASSFTANQPQHF. CDR3 nucleotide sequence: TGTGCCAGCAGCTTTACAGCTAATCAGCCCCAGCATTTT. Looking up the rest from reference TRBV5-6 and TRBJ1-5 gives the full variable domain: DAGVTQSPTHLIKTRGQQVTLRCSPKSGHDTVSWYQQALGQGPQFIFQYYEEEERQRGNFPDRFSGHQFPNYSSELNVNALLLGDSALYLCASSFTANQPQHFGDGTRLSIL.

This chain joins TRBV19 and TRBJ2-5, with TRBD2 identical over 9 bases. The trim removed 3 bases at V and 0 bases at J, leaving 8 bases unmatched. The CDR3 is 17 amino acids. The germline V gene encodes CDR1 LNHDA and CDR2 SQIVND (reference sequence). The CDR3 sequence: CASSIGLAGTYQETQYF. The CDR3 DNA follows: TGTGCCAGTAGTATTGGGCTAGCGGGGACGTACCAAGAGACCCAGTACTTC.

This clonotype has just a few counts. The V call is TRBV15, the J call TRBJ1-2, with D perhaps TRBD1 (5 bases). The germline V and J ends were trimmed by 4 bases and 8 bases, with 14 bases remaining between them. Per the germline V gene, CDR1 is LNHNV and CDR2 is YYDKDF (reference sequence). This CDR3 comprises 13 residues. The DNA of the CDR3 is TGTGCCACCAGCAAATACGATAGGGGAGGCTACACCTTC. It codes for CATSKYDRGGYTF. Looking up the rest from reference TRBV15 and TRBJ1-2 gives the full variable domain: DAMVIQNPRYQVTQFGKPVTLSCSQTLNHNVMYWYQQKSSQAPKLLFHYYDKDFNNEADTPDNFQSRRPNTSFCFLDIRSPGLGDTAMYLCATSKYDRGGYTFGSGTRLTVV.

This clonotype showed up just a few times. The genes are TRBV30 and TRBJ2-3; TRBD2 matches 7 bases. This CDR3 region has 15 residues. With V trimmed by 3 bases and J by 3 bases, 9 bases remained unmatched. In germline, CDR1 is GTSNPN, CDR2 SVGIG (reference sequence). The CDR3 DNA reads as TGTGCCTGGAGACCAGGACTAGGGAGAACAGATACGCAGTATTTT. Translated, it gives CAWRPGLGRTDTQYF.

The gene calls are TRBV6-4 and TRBJ2-2; 11 bases map to TRBD2. The CDR3 runs 19 residues. Germline assignment: CDR1 MRHNA and CDR2 SNTAGT. Trimming cost V 0 bases and J 4 bases; bases outside gene matches: 10. The DNA for the CDR3 is TGTGCCAGCAGTGACTCGAGTCGTCTAGCGGGAGGTTTCACCGGGGAGCTGTTTTTT. Amino acid sequence: CASSDSSRLAGGFTGELFF.

The rearrangement joins TRBV19 to TRBJ2-3, with 11 nucleotides matching TRBD2. J gave up 2 bases and V 6 bases, and 4 bases lay outside the gene matches. Germline CDR1 and CDR2: LNHDA and SQIVND (reference sequence). The CDR3 extends over 15 amino acids. The CDR3 spells CASSPSGGFTDTQYF. CDR3 sequence (DNA): TGTGCCAGTAGCCCTAGCGGGGGGTTCACAGATACGCAGTATTTT. The full variable domain, in which reference TRBV19 and TRBJ2-3 provide the parts outside the CDR3, is DGGITQSPKYLFRKEGQNVTLSCEQNLNHDAMYWYRQDPGQGLRLIYYSQIVNDFQKGDIAEGYSVSREKKESFPLTVTSAQKNPTAFYLCASSPSGGFTDTQYFGPGTRLTVL.

This clonotype was detected once. The chain has TRBV9 and TRBJ2-5; 10 positions agree with TRBD2. The CDR3 sequence is 15 residues long. J was trimmed by 1 base and V by 3 bases; bases with no gene match: 3. Germline lookup yields CDR1 SGDLS and CDR2 YYNGEE. Written as DNA, the CDR3 is TGTGCCAGCAGCGAACTAGCGGGGCCCCAAGAGACCCAGTACTTC. It codes for CASSELAGPQETQYF.

CDR3: CASSLGAGGNTIYF. The CDR3 nucleotides read TGTGCCAGCAGCTTAGGAGCCGGTGGAAACACCATATATTTT. The chain uses TRBV7-9 and TRBJ1-3; D is uncertain. Germline V gives CDR1 SEHNR, CDR2 FQNEAQ (reference sequence). This CDR3 has 14 residues. Between the trimmed V and J ends, which lost 1 base and 3 bases, there was a span of 7 bases. Using reference TRBV7-9 and TRBJ1-3 for the parts outside the CDR3, the full variable domain is DTGVSQNPRHKITKRGQNVTFRCDPISEHNRLYWYRQTLGQGPEFLTYFQNEAQLEKSRLLSDRFSAERPKGSFSTLEIQRTEQGDSAMYLCASSLGAGGNTIYFGEGSWLTVV.

In its sample, this clonotype was seen a few times. The chain couples TRBV4-2 to TRBJ1-1; 9 bases line up with TRBD1. Germline lookup yields CDR1 LGHNA and CDR2 YNFKEQ. The CDR3 spans 16 residues. V lost 3 bases to trimming and J lost 3 bases; unmatched junction nucleotides: 8. The CDR3 DNA follows: TGTGCCAGCAGCCACGCCTGGGACAGGGCCGACACTGAAGCTTTCTTT. The encoded protein is CASSHAWDRADTEAFF.

This chain uses TRBV11-2 with TRBJ1-3; 9 bases agree with TRBD1. Germline lookup yields CDR1 SGHAT and CDR2 FQNNGV. Trimming cost V 2 bases and J 5 bases; bases outside gene matches: 4. The CDR3 is made up of 15 amino acids. CDR3 in amino acids: CASSLFGTGRNTIYF. The CDR3 DNA reads TGTGCCAGCAGCTTATTCGGGACAGGGAGAAACACCATATATTTT.

Ten or more counts support this clonotype. V is TRBV3-1 and J is TRBJ2-7; 10 positions match TRBD1. CDR3 size: 13 residues. V shed 6 bases, J shed 5 bases, and the junction held 4 bases outside the gene matches. From germline, CDR1 is LGHDT and CDR2 YNNKEL (reference sequence). CDR3 loop: CASRRQGADEQYF. In nucleotides, the CDR3 is TGTGCCAGCAGAAGACAGGGGGCCGACGAGCAGTACTTC.

This clonotype was picked up many times. The chain joins TRBV29-1 to TRBJ1-4; D unclear. CDR3 length equals 13 residues. With 4 bases removed from V and 5 bases from J, the gap between germline ends came to 11 bases. Per the germline V gene, CDR1 is SQVTM and CDR2 is ANQGSEA. DNA of the CDR3: TGCAGCGTTGTATCGGGGAGGAATGAAAAACTGTTTTTT. It encodes CSVVSGRNEKLFF.

The chain joins TRBV29-1 to TRBJ1-1, with unresolved D. CDR1 SQVTM and CDR2 ANQGSEA come from the germline V gene. This CDR3 is 12 amino acids long. The V end was cut by 7 bases, the J end by 2 bases, with 11 bases between. CDR3 sequence: CSGTEGNTEAFF. CDR3 in DNA: TGCAGCGGCACGGAAGGAAACACTGAAGCTTTCTTT.

The rearrangement uses TRBV24-1 and TRBJ2-1; D not resolved. This CDR3 contains 11 residues. Trimming stripped 8 bases from V and 4 bases from J, with 5 bases between. Germline V CDR1 and CDR2: KGHDR, SFDVKD. Written as DNA, the CDR3 is TGTGCCACCAAGGCGTACAATGAGCAGTTCTTC. Amino acids: CATKAYNEQFF.